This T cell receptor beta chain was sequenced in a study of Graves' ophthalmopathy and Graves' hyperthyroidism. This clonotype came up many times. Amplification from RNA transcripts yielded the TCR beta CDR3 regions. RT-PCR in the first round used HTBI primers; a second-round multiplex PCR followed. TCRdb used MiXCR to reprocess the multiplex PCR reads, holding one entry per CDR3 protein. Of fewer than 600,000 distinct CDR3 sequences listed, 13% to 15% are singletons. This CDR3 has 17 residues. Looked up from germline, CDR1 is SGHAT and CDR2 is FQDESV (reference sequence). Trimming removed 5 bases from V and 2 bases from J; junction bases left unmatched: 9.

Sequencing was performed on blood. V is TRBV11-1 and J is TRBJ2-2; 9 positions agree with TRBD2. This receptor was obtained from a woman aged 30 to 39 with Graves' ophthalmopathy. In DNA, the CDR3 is TGTGCCAGCAGCGTAGTCCGGACTAGCGAAAACACCGGGGAGCTGTTTTTT. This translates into CASSVVRTSENTGELFF.